This T cell receptor (beta chain) was identified in a study of cytomegalovirus exposure and HLA in healthy donors. Germline V gene sequence: CDR1 LNHDA, CDR2 SQIVND (reference sequence). V was trimmed by 6 bases and J by 5 bases, leaving 25 bases between them. The CDR3 is 17 amino acids. Turning to this clone: What it recognizes is unknown.

Findings of the study overall: Fewer N-insertions (relative to the approximately 670-donor mean) were reportedly seen in an Asian-associated ancestry cluster in a later analysis.

PCR involved 60 Vbeta and 13 Jbeta primers. TCRdb keeps only in-frame clones here, not all; method: immunoSEQ multiplex PCR. The sample holds approximately 140,000 clones, 81% seen once. The sample taken for sequencing was PBMCs. The chain carries TRBV19 and TRBJ1-2; D may be TRBD1 (6 bases). This TCR came from a man aged 18 to 30 in good health and CMV-seronegative. CDR3 protein: CASSDTFNRARGYGYTF. The CDR3 DNA follows: TGTGCCAGTAGCGATACGTTTAACAGGGCAAGAGGATATGGCTACACCTTC.